These T cell receptor beta chains were read from a single sample in a study of identical twins. A single record per CDR3 protein comes from TCRdb applying MiXCR to the 5' RACE reads. Of some 730,000 distinct CDR3 sequences listed, around a sixth are singletons. This same sample was also taken into another study, of T cells expressing NK-cell markers.

Sequenced sample: PBMCs. These receptor sequences come from a woman between 18 and 29 years old in good health. Both conserved end residues are part of each CDR3. Fields, in order: clone size, V gene, D gene, CDR3 length, J gene, CDR3 DNA, CDR3 protein. The D gene is left open where the match is weak. Size is stated for part of the rows, as once, few or many counts, or as a class when the clone is expanded.

clone_size: -
v_call: TRBV25-1
d_call: TRBD1
cdr3_length: 17
j_call: TRBJ2-2
cdr3_nt: TGTGCCAGCAGTGAACCAACAGGGGTTGGGTTGACCGGGGAGCTGTTTTTT
cdr3_aa: CASSEPTGVGLTGELFF

clone_size: few
v_call: TRBV12-3/TRBV12-4
d_call: TRBD1
cdr3_length: 14
j_call: TRBJ1-1
cdr3_nt: TGTGCCAGCACCCGGACAGGGACCCACACTGAAGCTTTCTTT
cdr3_aa: CASTRTGTHTEAFF

clone_size: few
v_call: TRBV30
d_call: -
cdr3_length: 16
j_call: TRBJ2-1
cdr3_nt: TGTGCCTGGACCCCCTTTTATTGGAAAGATCGGAATGAGCAGTTCTTC
cdr3_aa: CAWTPFYWKDRNEQFF

clone_size: -
v_call: TRBV30
d_call: -
cdr3_length: 13
j_call: TRBJ2-7
cdr3_nt: TGTGCCTGGAGTGTATTTCTAGTCGGCGAGCAGTACTTC
cdr3_aa: CAWSVFLVGEQYF

clone_size: -
v_call: TRBV2
d_call: -
cdr3_length: 16
j_call: TRBJ1-5
cdr3_nt: TGTGCCAGCAGCTCCGGGGCAGACCGTAGCAATCAGCCCCAGCATTTT
cdr3_aa: CASSSGADRSNQPQHF

clone_size: few
v_call: TRBV10-3
d_call: -
cdr3_length: 10
j_call: TRBJ1-1
cdr3_nt: TGTGCCACGGGGGAGACTGAAGCTTTCTTT
cdr3_aa: CATGETEAFF

clone_size: -
v_call: TRBV12-3/TRBV12-4
d_call: TRBD2
cdr3_length: 16
j_call: TRBJ2-7
cdr3_nt: TGTGCCAGCAGCCTAGAAGGGCGGGAGCTTTTTTACGAGCAGTACTTC
cdr3_aa: CASSLEGRELFYEQYF

clone_size: few
v_call: TRBV20-1
d_call: TRBD2
cdr3_length: 13
j_call: TRBJ2-1
cdr3_nt: TGCAGTGCGACCCTAGCGGGGGGGTTCAGGCGGTTCTTC
cdr3_aa: CSATLAGGFRRFF

clone_size: few
v_call: TRBV12-3/TRBV12-4
d_call: -
cdr3_length: 13
j_call: TRBJ1-1
cdr3_nt: TGTGCCAGCAGTTGGGGTCATGGGACTGAAGCTTTCTTT
cdr3_aa: CASSWGHGTEAFF

clone_size: few
v_call: TRBV6-1
d_call: TRBD1
cdr3_length: 16
j_call: TRBJ2-7
cdr3_nt: TGTGCCAGCAGTCCCGATCCCGGGACAGGGACTCGGGAGCAGTACTTC
cdr3_aa: CASSPDPGTGTREQYF

clone_size: -
v_call: TRBV10-2
d_call: -
cdr3_length: 17
j_call: TRBJ2-7
cdr3_nt: TGCGCCAGCAGTGAGTTGTTTTGGGACAACGAATCCTACGAGCAGTACTTC
cdr3_aa: CASSELFWDNESYEQYF

clone_size: -
v_call: TRBV12-3/TRBV12-4
d_call: -
cdr3_length: 13
j_call: TRBJ1-2
cdr3_nt: TGTGCCAGCAGTTTCATGAGTAACTATGGCTACACCTTC
cdr3_aa: CASSFMSNYGYTF

clone_size: -
v_call: TRBV20-1
d_call: -
cdr3_length: 12
j_call: TRBJ2-1
cdr3_nt: TGCAGTGCTAGATCTGAATACAATGAGCAGTTCTTC
cdr3_aa: CSARSEYNEQFF

clone_size: -
v_call: TRBV12-3/TRBV12-4
d_call: -
cdr3_length: 14
j_call: TRBJ1-1
cdr3_nt: TGTGCCAGCAGTTTTGGGACACCTGACACTGAAGCTTTCTTT
cdr3_aa: CASSFGTPDTEAFF

clone_size: many
v_call: TRBV5-1
d_call: TRBD2
cdr3_length: 17
j_call: TRBJ2-1
cdr3_nt: TGCGCCAGCAGTGGAGGTAGCGGGAGCGTCTCCTACAATGAGCAGTTCTTC
cdr3_aa: CASSGGSGSVSYNEQFF

clone_size: -
v_call: TRBV20-1
d_call: TRBD2
cdr3_length: 15
j_call: TRBJ2-1
cdr3_nt: TGCAGTGCTGCGACTAGCGGGAGTATTATAAATGAGCAGTTCTTC
cdr3_aa: CSAATSGSIINEQFF